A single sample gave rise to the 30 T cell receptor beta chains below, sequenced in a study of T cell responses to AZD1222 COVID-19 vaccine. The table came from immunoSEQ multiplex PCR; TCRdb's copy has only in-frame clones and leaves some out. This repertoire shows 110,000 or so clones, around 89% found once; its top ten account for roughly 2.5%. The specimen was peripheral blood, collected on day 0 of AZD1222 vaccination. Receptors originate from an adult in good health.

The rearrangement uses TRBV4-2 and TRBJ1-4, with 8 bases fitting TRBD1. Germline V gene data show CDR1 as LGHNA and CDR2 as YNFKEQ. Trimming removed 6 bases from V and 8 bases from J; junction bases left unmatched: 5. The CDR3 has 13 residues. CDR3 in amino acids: CASRGTGGEKLFF. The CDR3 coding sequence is TGTGCCAGCAGGGGGACAGGTGGCGAAAAACTGTTTTTT.

The CDR3 protein is CAISERRAGGYTF. CDR3 DNA sequence: TGTGCCATCAGTGAAAGGAGGGCGGGTGGCTACACCTTC. The chain recombines TRBV10-3 with TRBJ1-2; no clear D. CDR1 and CDR2 (germline): ENHRY, SYGVKD. The CDR3 loop spans 13 amino acids. V lost 3 bases and J lost 7, with 12 bases in between.

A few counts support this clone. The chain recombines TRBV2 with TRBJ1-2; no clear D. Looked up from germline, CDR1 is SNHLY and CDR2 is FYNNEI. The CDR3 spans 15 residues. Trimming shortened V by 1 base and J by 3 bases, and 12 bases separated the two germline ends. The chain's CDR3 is CASSEGPESYYGYTF. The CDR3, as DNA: TGTGCCAGCAGTGAAGGTCCAGAGAGTTACTATGGCTACACCTTC.

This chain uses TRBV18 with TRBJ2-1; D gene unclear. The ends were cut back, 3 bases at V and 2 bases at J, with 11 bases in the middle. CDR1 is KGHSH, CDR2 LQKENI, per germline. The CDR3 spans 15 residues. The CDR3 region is CASSPGSAPYNEQFF. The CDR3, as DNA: TGTGCCAGCTCACCGGGCTCAGCCCCCTACAATGAGCAGTTCTTC.

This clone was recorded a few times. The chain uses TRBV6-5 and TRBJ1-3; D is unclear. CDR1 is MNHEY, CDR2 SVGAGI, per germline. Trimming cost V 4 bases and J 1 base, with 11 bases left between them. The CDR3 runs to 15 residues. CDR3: CASSLEGSSGNTIYF. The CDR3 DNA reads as TGTGCCAGCAGTTTGGAGGGTAGTTCTGGAAACACCATATATTTT.

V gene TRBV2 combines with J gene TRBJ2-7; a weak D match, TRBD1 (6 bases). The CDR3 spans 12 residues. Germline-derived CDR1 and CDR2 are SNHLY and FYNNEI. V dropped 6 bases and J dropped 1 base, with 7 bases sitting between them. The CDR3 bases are TGTGCCAGCAGCGGACAGTCCTACGAGCAGTACTTC. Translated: CASSGQSYEQYF.

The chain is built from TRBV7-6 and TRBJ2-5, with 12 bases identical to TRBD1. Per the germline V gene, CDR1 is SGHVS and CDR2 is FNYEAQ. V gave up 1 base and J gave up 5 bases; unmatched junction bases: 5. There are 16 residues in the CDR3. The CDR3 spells CASSLVGQGASETQYF. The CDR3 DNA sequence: TGTGCCAGCAGCTTAGTGGGACAGGGGGCTTCGGAGACCCAGTACTTC.

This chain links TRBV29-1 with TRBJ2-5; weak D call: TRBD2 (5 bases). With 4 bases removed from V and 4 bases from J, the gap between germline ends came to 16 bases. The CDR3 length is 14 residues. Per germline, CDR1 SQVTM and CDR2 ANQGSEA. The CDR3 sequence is CSVGLMRVGETQYF. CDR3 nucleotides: TGCAGCGTTGGGCTGATGCGGGTTGGAGAGACCCAGTACTTC.

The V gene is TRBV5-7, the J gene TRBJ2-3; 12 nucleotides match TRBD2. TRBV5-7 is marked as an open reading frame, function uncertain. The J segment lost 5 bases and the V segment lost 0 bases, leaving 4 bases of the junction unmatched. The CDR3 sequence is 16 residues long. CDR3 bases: TGTGCCAGCAGCTTGGCTAGCGGGGGGGCCAGAGATACGCAGTATTTT. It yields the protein CASSLASGGARDTQYF.

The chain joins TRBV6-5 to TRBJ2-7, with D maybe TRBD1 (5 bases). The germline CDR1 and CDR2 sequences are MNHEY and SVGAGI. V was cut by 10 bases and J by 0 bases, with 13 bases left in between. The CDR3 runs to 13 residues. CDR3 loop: CATRAPASYEQYF. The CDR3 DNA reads TGTGCCACCAGGGCCCCCGCCTCCTACGAGCAGTACTTC.

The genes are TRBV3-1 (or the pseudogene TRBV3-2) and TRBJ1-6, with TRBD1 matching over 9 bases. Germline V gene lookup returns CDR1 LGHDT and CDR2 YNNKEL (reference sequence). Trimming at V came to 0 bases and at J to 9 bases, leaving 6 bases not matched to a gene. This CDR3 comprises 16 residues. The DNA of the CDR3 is TGTGCCAGCAGCCAAGACCCCGGGACAGGGCGTTCACCCCTCCACTTT. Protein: CASSQDPGTGRSPLHF.

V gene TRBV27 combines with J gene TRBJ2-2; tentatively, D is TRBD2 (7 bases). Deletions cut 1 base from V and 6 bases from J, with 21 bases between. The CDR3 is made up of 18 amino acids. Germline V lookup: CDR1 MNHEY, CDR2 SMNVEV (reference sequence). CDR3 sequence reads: CASSLWGRGGVFSGELFF. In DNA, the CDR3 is TGTGCCAGCAGTTTATGGGGAAGGGGGGGCGTATTCTCCGGGGAGCTGTTTTTT.

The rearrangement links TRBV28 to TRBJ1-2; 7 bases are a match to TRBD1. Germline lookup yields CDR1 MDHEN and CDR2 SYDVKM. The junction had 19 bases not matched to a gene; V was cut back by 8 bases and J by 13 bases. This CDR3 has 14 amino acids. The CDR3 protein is CASGPSAGGEVGTF. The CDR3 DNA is TGTGCCAGCGGACCTTCGGCAGGGGGAGAGGTCGGCACCTTC.

The CDR3 nucleotides are TGTGCCAGCAGTGAACTAGCCGAAGCTTTCTTT. Translated, it gives CASSELAEAFF. The chain links TRBV6-1 to TRBJ1-1, with D unclear. V was clipped by 2 bases and J by 8 bases, with 6 bases between them. Germline CDR1 reads MNHNS; CDR2 reads SASEGT. The CDR3 loop spans 11 amino acids.

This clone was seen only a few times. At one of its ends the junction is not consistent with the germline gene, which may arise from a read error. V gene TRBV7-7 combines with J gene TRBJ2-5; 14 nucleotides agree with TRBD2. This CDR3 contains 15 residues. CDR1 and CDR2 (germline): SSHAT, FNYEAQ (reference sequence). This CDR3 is CASSPGLAGGETQYF. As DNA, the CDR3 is TGTGCTAGCAGCCCTGGACTAGCGGGAGGAGAGACCCAGTACTTC.

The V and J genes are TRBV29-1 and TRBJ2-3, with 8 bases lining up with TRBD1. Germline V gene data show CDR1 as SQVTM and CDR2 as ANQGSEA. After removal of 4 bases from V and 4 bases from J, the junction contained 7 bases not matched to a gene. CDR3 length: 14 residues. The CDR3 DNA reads TGCAGCGTTGTAAGGCAGGGGGCTGCAGATACGCAGTATTTT. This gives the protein CSVVRQGAADTQYF.

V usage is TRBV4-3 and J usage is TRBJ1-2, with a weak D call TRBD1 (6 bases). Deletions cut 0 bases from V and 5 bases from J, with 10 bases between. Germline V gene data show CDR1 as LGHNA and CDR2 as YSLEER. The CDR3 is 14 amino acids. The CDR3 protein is CASSQDTGPYGYTF. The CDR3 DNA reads TGCGCCAGCAGCCAAGATACAGGGCCGTATGGCTACACCTTC.

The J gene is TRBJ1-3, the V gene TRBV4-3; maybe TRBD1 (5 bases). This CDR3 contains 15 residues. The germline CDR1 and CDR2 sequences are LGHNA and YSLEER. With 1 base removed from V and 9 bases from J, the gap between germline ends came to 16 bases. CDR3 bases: TGCGCCAGCAGCCAAGGATTCGTGGGGCCCCCCACCATATATTTT. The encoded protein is CASSQGFVGPPTIYF.

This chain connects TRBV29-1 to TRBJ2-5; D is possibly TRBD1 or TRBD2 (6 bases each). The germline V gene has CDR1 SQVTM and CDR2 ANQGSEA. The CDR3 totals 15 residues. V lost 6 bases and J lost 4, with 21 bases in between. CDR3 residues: CSVETTGALGETQYF. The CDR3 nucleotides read TGCAGCGTAGAAACTACGGGGGCCCTGGGAGAGACCCAGTACTTC.

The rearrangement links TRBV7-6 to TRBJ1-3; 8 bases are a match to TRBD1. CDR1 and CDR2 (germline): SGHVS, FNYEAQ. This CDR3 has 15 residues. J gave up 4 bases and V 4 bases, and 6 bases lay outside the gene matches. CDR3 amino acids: CASSSMTGAGNTIYF. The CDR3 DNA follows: TGTGCCAGCAGCTCAATGACAGGGGCCGGAAACACCATATATTTT.

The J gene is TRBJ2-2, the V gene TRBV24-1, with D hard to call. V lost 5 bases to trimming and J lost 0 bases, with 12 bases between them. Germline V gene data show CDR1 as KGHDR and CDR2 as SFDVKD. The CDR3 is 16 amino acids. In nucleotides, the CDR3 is TGTGCCACCAGTGCGACCACAGCCCCGAACACCGGGGAGCTGTTTTTT. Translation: CATSATTAPNTGELFF.

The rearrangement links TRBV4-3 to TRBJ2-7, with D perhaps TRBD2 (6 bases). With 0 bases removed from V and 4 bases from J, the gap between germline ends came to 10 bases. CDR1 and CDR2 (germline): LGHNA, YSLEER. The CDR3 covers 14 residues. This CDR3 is CASSQEFGGYEQYF. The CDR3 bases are TGCGCCAGCAGCCAAGAGTTCGGGGGATACGAGCAGTACTTC.

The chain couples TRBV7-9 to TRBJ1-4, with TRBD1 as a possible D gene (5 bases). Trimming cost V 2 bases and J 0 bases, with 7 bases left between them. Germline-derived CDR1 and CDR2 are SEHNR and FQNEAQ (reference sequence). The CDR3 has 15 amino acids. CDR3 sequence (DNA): TGTGCCAGCAGCTTAATGGGGGCAACTAATGAAAAACTGTTTTTT. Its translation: CASSLMGATNEKLFF.

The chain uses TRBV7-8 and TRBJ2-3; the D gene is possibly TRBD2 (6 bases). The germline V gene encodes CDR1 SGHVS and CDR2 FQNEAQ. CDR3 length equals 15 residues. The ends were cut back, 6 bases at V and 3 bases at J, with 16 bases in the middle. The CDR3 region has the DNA TGTGCCAGCAGTTACTGGGACTTGGGAACAGATACGCAGTATTTT. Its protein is CASSYWDLGTDTQYF.

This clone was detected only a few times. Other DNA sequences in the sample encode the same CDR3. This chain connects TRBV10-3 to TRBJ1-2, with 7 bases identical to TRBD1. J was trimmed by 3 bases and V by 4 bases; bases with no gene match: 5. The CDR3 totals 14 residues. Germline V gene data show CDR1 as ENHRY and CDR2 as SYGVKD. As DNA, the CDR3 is TGTGCCATCAGTGTCTCCACAGGGGACTATGGCTACACCTTC. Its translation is CAISVSTGDYGYTF.

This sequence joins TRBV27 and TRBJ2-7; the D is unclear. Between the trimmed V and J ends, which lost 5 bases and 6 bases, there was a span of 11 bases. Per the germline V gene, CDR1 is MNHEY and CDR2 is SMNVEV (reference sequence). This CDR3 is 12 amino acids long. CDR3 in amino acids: CASSASFREQYF. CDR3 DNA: TGTGCCAGCAGTGCCTCATTTCGCGAGCAGTACTTC.

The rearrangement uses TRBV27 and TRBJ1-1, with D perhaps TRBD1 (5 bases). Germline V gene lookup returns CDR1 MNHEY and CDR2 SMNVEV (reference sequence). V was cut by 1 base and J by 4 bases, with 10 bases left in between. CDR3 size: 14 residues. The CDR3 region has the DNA TGTGCCAGCAGTTTATTTAGGGGCGGCACTGAAGCTTTCTTT. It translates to CASSLFRGGTEAFF.

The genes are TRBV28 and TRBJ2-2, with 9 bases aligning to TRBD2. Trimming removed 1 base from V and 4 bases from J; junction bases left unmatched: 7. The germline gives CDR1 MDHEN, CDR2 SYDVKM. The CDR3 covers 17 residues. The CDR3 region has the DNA TGTGCCAGCAGTTTATCCTTAGCGGGAGTTAGCACCGGGGAGCTGTTTTTT. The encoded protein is CASSLSLAGVSTGELFF.

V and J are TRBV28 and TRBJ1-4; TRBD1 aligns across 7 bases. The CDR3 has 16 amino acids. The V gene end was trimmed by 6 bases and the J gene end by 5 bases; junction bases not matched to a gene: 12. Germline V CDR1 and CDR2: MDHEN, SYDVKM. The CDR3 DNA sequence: TGTGCCAGCAGGTCGAGTGGGGGACAGCTCAATGAAAAACTGTTTTTT. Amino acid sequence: CASRSSGGQLNEKLFF.

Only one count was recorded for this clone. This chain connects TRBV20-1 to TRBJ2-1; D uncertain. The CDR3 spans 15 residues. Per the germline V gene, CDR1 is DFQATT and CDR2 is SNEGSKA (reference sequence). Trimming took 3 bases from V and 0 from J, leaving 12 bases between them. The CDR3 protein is CSASSPLSSYNEQFF. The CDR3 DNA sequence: TGCAGTGCTAGTTCCCCTTTGAGCTCCTACAATGAGCAGTTCTTC.